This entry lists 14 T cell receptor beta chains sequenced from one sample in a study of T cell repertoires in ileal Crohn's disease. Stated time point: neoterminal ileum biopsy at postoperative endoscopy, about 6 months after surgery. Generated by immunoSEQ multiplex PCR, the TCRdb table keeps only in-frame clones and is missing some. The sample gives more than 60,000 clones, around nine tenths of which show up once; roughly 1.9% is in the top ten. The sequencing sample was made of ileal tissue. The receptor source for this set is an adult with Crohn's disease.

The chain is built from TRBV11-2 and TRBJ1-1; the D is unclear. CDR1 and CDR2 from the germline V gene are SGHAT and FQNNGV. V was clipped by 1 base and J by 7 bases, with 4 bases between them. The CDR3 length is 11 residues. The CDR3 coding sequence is TGTGCCAGCAGCTTAGTTATTGAAGCTTTCTTT. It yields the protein CASSLVIEAFF.

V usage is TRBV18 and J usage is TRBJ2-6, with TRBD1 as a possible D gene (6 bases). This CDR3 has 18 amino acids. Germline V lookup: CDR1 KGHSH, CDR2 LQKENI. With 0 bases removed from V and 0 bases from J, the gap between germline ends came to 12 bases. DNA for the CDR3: TGTGCCAGCTCACCACCGATCCGGACAGTCTCTGGGGCCAACGTCCTGACTTTC. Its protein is CASSPPIRTVSGANVLTF.

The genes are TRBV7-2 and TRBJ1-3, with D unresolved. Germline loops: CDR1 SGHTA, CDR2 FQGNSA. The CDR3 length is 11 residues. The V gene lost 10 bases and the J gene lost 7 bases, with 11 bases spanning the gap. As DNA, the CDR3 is TGTGCCACGAGTTTGGAGAACACCATATATTTT. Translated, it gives CATSLENTIYF. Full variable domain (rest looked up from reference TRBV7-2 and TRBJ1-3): GAGVSQSPSNKVTEKGKDVELRCDPISGHTALYWYRQSLGQGLEFLIYFQGNSAPDKSGLPSDRFSAERTGGSVSTLTIQRTQQEDSAVYLCATSLENTIYFGEGSWLTVV.

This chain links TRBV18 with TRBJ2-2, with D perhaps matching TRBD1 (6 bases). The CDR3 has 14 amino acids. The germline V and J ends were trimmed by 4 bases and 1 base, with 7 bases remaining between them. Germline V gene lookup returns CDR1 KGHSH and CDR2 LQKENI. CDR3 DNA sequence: TGTGCCAGCTCACAGACAGGGAACACCGGGGAGCTGTTTTTT. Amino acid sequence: CASSQTGNTGELFF.

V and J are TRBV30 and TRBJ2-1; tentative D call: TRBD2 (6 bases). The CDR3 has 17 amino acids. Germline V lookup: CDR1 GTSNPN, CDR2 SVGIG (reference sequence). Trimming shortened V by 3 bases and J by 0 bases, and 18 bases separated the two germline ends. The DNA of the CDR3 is TGTGCCTGGAGCAACTCGGGACTTAAGTTCTCCTACAATGAGCAGTTCTTC. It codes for CAWSNSGLKFSYNEQFF.

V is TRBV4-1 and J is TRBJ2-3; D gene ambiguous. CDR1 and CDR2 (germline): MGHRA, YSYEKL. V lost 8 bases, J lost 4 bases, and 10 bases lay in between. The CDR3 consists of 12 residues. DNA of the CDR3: TGCGCCAGCGGTTTCATAGCAGATACGCAGTATTTT. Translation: CASGFIADTQYF.

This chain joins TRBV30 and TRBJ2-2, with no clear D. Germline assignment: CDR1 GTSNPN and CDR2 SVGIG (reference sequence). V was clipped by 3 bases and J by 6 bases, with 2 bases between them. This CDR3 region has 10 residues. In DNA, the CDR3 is TGTGCCTGGAGCGCCGGGGAGCTGTTTTTT. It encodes CAWSAGELFF.

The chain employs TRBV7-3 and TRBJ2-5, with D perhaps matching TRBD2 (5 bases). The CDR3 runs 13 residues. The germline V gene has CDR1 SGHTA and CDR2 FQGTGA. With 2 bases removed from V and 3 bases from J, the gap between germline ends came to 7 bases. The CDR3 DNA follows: TGTGCCAGCAGCTTACTCGGGGAAGAGACCCAGTACTTC. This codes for CASSLLGEETQYF.

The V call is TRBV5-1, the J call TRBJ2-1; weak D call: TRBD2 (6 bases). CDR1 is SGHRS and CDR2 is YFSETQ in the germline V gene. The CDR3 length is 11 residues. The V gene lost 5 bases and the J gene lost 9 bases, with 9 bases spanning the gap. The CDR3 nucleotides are TGCGCCAGCAGGGAGGGAGTTGAGCAGTTCTTC. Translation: CASREGVEQFF.

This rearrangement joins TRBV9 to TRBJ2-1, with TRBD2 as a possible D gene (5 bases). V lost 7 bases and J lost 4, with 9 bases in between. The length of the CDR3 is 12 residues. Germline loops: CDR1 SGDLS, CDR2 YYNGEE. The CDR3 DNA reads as TGTGCCAGCGGGAGTCTATACAATGAGCAGTTCTTC. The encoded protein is CASGSLYNEQFF.

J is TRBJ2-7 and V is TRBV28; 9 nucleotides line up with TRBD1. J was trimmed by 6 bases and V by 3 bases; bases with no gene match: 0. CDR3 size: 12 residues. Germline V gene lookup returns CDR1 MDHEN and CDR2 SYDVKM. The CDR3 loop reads CASSLTGGEQYV. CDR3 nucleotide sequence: TGTGCCAGCAGTTTGACAGGGGGCGAGCAGTACGTC.

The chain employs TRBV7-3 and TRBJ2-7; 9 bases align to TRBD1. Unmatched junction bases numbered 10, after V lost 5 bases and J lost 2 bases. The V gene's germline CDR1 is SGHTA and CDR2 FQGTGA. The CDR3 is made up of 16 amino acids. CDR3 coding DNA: TGTGCCAGCAGCCTCGTCGGGACAGGGAATACCTACGAGCAGTACTTC. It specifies CASSLVGTGNTYEQYF.

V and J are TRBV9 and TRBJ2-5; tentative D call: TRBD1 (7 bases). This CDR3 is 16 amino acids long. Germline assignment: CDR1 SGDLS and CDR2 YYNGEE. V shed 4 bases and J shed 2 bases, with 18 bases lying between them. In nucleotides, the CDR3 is TGTGCCAGCAGCCGTCTCGGACAGGCGGGGCAAGAGACCCAGTACTTC. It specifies CASSRLGQAGQETQYF.

The CDR3 loop reads CASSLAGTGRENGYTF. The CDR3 DNA follows: TGTGCCAGCAGCCTAGCGGGGACAGGGAGGGAGAATGGCTACACCTTC. The chain employs TRBV14 and TRBJ1-2, with 9 positions matching TRBD1. CDR1 is SGHDN and CDR2 is FVKESK in the germline V gene. There are 16 residues in the CDR3. With 4 bases clipped from V and 6 bases from J, the junction kept 12 bases outside the gene matches.